Listed below are T cell receptor beta chains from one sample, sequenced in a study of PD-1 blockade in classical Hodgkin lymphoma. Sequenced by immunoSEQ multiplex PCR; TCRdb stores in-frame clones only, minus some. Counted here are approximately 29,000 clones, around 80% occurring once; the ten biggest clones make up roughly 0.52%. The sample here was CD4+ T cells from blood, taken before the fourth cycle of nivolumab. The receptors were sampled from a human donor with classical Hodgkin lymphoma. The CDR3 runs from the conserved cysteine through the conserved F or W. Fields, in order: V gene, clone size, CDR3 length, J gene, D gene, CDR3 DNA, CDR3 protein. D genes are given only for firm matches. Where a row states a size, it is once, few, many or the class of an expanded clone; other rows omit it.

V: TRBV6-5
size: -
length: 16
J: TRBJ2-5
D: TRBD1
DNA: TGTGCCAGCAGTTATCAGACAGGGACATTCCAAGAGACCCAGTACTTC
CDR3: CASSYQTGTFQETQYF

V: TRBV4-1
size: -
length: 15
J: TRBJ2-1
D: -
DNA: TGCGCCAGCAGGAGGGTGGGGGGGGGCCAAGAAGAGCAGTTCTTC
CDR3: CASRRVGGGQEEQFF

V: TRBV10-3
size: -
length: 11
J: TRBJ2-1
D: -
DNA: TGTGCCATCAAGGGGTCCAATGAGCAGTTCTTC
CDR3: CAIKGSNEQFF

V: TRBV7-6
size: few
length: 14
J: TRBJ1-5
D: TRBD1
DNA: TGTGCCAGCAGTCCCGGACAGGGTGATCAGCCCCAGCATTTT
CDR3: CASSPGQGDQPQHF

V: TRBV6-5
size: once
length: 13
J: TRBJ1-5
D: -
DNA: TGTGCCAGCAGTTACTCGTCAGGTCAGCCCCAGCATTTT
CDR3: CASSYSSGQPQHF

V: TRBV5-4
size: once
length: 16
J: TRBJ2-3
D: TRBD2
DNA: TGTGCCAGCAGCTCGGGACTAGCGGGGGGGGCAGATACGCAGTATTTT
CDR3: CASSSGLAGGADTQYF

V: TRBV11-2
size: -
length: 15
J: TRBJ2-7
D: TRBD2
DNA: TGTGCCAGCAGCTTACTAGCGGGGGGTCTCTACGAGCAGTACTTC
CDR3: CASSLLAGGLYEQYF

V: TRBV18
size: -
length: 13
J: TRBJ2-7
D: -
DNA: TGTGCCAGCTCACCCGCCAGGGAAAACGAGCAGTACTTC
CDR3: CASSPARENEQYF

V: TRBV5-4
size: -
length: 15
J: TRBJ1-1
D: TRBD1
DNA: TGTGCCAGCAGCTTGGAGAGGACAGGGGCCCGGGGGGCTTTCTTT
CDR3: CASSLERTGARGAFF

V: TRBV11-2
size: -
length: 14
J: TRBJ2-1
D: -
DNA: TGTGCCAGCAGCCCAGCTAGCTCCTACAATGAGCAGTTCTTC
CDR3: CASSPASSYNEQFF

V: TRBV9
size: -
length: 15
J: TRBJ2-7
D: TRBD2
DNA: TGTGCCAGCAGCCCCCGTCTAGCGGGGGGGTACGAGCAGTACTTC
CDR3: CASSPRLAGGYEQYF

V: TRBV7-6
size: -
length: 14
J: TRBJ2-3
D: -
DNA: TGTGCCAGCAGCTTAGAGCTAGCTTCGAATACGCAGTATTTT
CDR3: CASSLELASNTQYF

V: TRBV5-1
size: -
length: 13
J: TRBJ2-3
D: -
DNA: TGCGCCAGCAGCGAGAACAGGGATGATACGCAGTATTTT
CDR3: CASSENRDDTQYF

V: TRBV18
size: -
length: 15
J: TRBJ2-1
D: -
DNA: TGTGCCAGCTCTCCCTCCTCCAATGAATACAATGAGCAGTTCTTC
CDR3: CASSPSSNEYNEQFF

V: TRBV6-5
size: -
length: 15
J: TRBJ2-7
D: TRBD2
DNA: TGTGCCAGCAGTCCGGGAACTAGCGGGGACTACGAGCAGTACTTC
CDR3: CASSPGTSGDYEQYF

V: TRBV10-3
size: -
length: 17
J: TRBJ1-6
D: -
DNA: TGTGCCATCAGTGAGTCGAAGAAGTCTGCTAACAATTCACCCCTCCACTTT
CDR3: CAISESKKSANNSPLHF

V: TRBV7-2
size: -
length: 16
J: TRBJ2-3
D: TRBD2
DNA: TGTGCCAGCAGCCAGACTAGCGGGGGAAACACAGATACGCAGTATTTT
CDR3: CASSQTSGGNTDTQYF

V: TRBV11-1
size: -
length: 15
J: TRBJ2-7
D: -
DNA: TGTGCCAGCAGCTCCGGCAGGGTTGCGCTGTACGAGCAGTACTTC
CDR3: CASSSGRVALYEQYF

V: TRBV7-2
size: -
length: 15
J: TRBJ1-5
D: -
DNA: TGTGCCAGCAGCCCCCGGAGTACTAGCAATCAGCCCCAGCATTTT
CDR3: CASSPRSTSNQPQHF

V: TRBV7-9
size: -
length: 15
J: TRBJ2-5
D: -
DNA: TGTGCCAGCAGCTTATTCGAGAGTATCGGGGAGACCCAGTACTTC
CDR3: CASSLFESIGETQYF

V: TRBV18
size: -
length: 15
J: TRBJ2-1
D: TRBD2
DNA: TGTGCCAGCTCACCTTCACAGCGGGGATACAATGAGCAGTTCTTC
CDR3: CASSPSQRGYNEQFF

V: TRBV2
size: -
length: 14
J: TRBJ2-4
D: -
DNA: TGTGCCAGCAGAGAGACGGAAGCCAAAAACATTCAGTACTTC
CDR3: CASRETEAKNIQYF